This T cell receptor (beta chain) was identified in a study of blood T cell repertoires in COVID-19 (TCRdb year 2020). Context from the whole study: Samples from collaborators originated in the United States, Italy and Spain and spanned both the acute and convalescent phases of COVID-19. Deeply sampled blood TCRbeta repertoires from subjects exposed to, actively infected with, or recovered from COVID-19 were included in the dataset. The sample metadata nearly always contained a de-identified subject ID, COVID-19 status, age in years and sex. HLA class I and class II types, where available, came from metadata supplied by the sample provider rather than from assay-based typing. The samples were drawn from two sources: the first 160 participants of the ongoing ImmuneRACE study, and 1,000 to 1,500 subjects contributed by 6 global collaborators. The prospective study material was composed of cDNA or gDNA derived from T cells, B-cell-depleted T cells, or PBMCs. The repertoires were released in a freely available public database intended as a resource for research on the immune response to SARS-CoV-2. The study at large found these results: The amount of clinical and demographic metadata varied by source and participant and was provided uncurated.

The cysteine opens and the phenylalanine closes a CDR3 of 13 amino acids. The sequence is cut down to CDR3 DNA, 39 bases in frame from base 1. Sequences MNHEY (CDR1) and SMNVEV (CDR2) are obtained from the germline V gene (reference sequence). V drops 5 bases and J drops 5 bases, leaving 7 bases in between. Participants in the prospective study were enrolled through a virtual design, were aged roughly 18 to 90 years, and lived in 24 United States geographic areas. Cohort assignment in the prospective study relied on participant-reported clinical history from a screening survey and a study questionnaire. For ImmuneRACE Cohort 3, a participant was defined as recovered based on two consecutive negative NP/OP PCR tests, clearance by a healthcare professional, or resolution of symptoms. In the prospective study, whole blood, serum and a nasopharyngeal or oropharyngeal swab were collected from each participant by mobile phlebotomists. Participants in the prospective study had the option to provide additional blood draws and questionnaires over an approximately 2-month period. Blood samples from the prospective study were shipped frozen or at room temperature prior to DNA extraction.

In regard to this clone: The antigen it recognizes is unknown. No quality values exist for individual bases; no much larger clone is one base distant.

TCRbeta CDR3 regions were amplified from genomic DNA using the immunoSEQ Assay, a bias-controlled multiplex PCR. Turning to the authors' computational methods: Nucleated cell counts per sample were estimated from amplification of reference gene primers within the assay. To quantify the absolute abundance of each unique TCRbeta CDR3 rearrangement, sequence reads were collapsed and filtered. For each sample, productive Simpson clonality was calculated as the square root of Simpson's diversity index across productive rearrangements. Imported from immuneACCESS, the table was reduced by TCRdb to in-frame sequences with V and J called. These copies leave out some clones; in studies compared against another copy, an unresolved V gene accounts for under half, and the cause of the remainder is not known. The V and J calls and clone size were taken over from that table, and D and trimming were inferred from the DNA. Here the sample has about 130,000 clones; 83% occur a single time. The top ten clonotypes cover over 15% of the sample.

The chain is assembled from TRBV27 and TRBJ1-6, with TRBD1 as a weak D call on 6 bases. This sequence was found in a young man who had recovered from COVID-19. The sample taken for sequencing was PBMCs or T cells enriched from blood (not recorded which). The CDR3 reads CASSRQDNSPLHF. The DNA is TGTGCCAGCAGTCGACAGGATAATTCACCCCTCCACTTT.